The 21 T cell receptor beta chains below come from one sample, sequenced in a study of cytomegalovirus exposure and HLA in healthy donors. Use of 60 Vbeta and 13 Jbeta primers characterized the PCR. Clones were sequenced by immunoSEQ multiplex PCR, and TCRdb holds only the in-frame ones, with some missing. The sample holds over 130,000 clones, 80% seen once. Sequenced: PBMCs. These receptors originate from a man aged 45-65 years in good health and CMV-seronegative.

V usage is TRBV28 and J usage is TRBJ1-4; maybe TRBD1 (6 bases). The V end was cut by 7 bases, the J end by 7 bases, with 16 bases between. Germline V gene data show CDR1 as MDHEN and CDR2 as SYDVKM. The CDR3 has 14 amino acids. The CDR3 region has the DNA TGTGCCAGCACCCCAGTTGGGGGCGGTGAAAAACTGTTTTTT. It translates to CASTPVGGGEKLFF.

This clone turned up a few times. J is TRBJ1-1 and V is TRBV30; 7 nucleotides match TRBD1. Trimming cost V 2 bases and J 1 base; bases outside gene matches: 4. This CDR3 comprises 14 residues. Germline lookup yields CDR1 GTSNPN and CDR2 SVGIG (reference sequence). The CDR3 loop is CAWSLGQANTEAFF. In DNA form, the CDR3 reads TGTGCCTGGAGTCTTGGACAGGCGAACACTGAAGCTTTCTTT.

This clone has just a few counts. The V call is TRBV5-1, the J call TRBJ1-5, with 8 bases matching TRBD1. This CDR3 contains 14 residues. Trimming at V came to 4 bases and at J to 5 bases, leaving 5 bases not matched to a gene. Germline values: CDR1 SGHRS, CDR2 YFSETQ. DNA for the CDR3: TGCGCCAGCAGCAGGGGGACAGGCGATCAGCCCCAGCATTTT. Its protein is CASSRGTGDQPQHF.

The rearrangement joins TRBV5-1 to TRBJ1-1, with TRBD1 matching 7 bases. The CDR3 is made up of 14 amino acids. Trimming cost V 4 bases and J 2 bases; bases outside gene matches: 5. Germline V gene lookup returns CDR1 SGHRS and CDR2 YFSETQ. CDR3 region: CASSTGQRNTEAFF. The DNA for the CDR3 is TGCGCCAGCAGCACGGGACAGCGAAACACTGAAGCTTTCTTT.

CDR3 sequence (DNA): TGCGCCAGCAGACCGGGTTTTACTAATGAAAAACTGTTTTTT. Residues: CASRPGFTNEKLFF. The chain uses TRBV5-1 and TRBJ1-4; D remains unclear. The CDR3 spans 14 residues. V shed 5 bases and J shed 2 bases, with 10 bases lying between them. Germline V CDR1 and CDR2: SGHRS, YFSETQ. The full variable domain, rest sourced from reference TRBV5-1 and TRBJ1-4, is KAGVTQTPRYLIKTRGQQVTLSCSPISGHRSVSWYQQTPGQGLQFLFEYFSETQRNKGNFPGRFSGRQFSNSRSEMNVSTLELGDSALYLCASRPGFTNEKLFFGSGTQLSVL.

The V call is TRBV2, the J call TRBJ1-2, with D perhaps matching TRBD1 (5 bases). With 10 bases removed from V and 4 bases from J, the gap between germline ends came to 16 bases. CDR1 is SNHLY, CDR2 FYNNEI, per germline. This CDR3 has 13 residues. The CDR3 protein is CATLRRVGYGYTF. The CDR3 region has the DNA TGTGCCACCCTGCGCAGGGTTGGCTATGGCTACACCTTC.

The J gene is TRBJ2-7, the V gene TRBV7-8; no firm D call. The germline gives CDR1 SGHVS, CDR2 FQNEAQ. Trimming took off 4 bases at V and 4 bases at J, with 8 bases between the two ends. The CDR3 covers 12 residues. The CDR3 is CASSSRLYEQYF. CDR3 nucleotide sequence: TGTGCCAGCAGCTCCCGACTGTACGAGCAGTACTTC.

This clone was recorded a few times. This chain joins TRBV29-1 and TRBJ1-5; D is perhaps TRBD1 (5 bases). Germline assignment: CDR1 SQVTM and CDR2 ANQGSEA. This CDR3 is built from 13 residues. The germline V and J ends were trimmed by 0 bases and 7 bases, with 10 bases remaining between them. The CDR3 region is CSVEEQGGQPQHF. DNA of the CDR3: TGCAGCGTTGAAGAGCAGGGTGGCCAGCCCCAGCATTTT.

The chain carries TRBV15 and TRBJ2-7, with D perhaps TRBD2 (6 bases). The CDR3 consists of 13 residues. The V gene's germline CDR1 is LNHNV and CDR2 YYDKDF (reference sequence). The V end was cut by 3 bases, the J end by 0 bases, with 6 bases between. In DNA, the CDR3 is TGTGCCACCAGCAGGGGGGGCTCCTACGAGCAGTACTTC. This codes for CATSRGGSYEQYF.

V is TRBV6-5 and J is TRBJ2-7; 8 nucleotides agree with TRBD2. The V gene's germline CDR1 is MNHEY and CDR2 SVGAGI. This CDR3 contains 15 residues. J was trimmed by 0 bases and V by 2 bases; bases with no gene match: 3. CDR3 bases: TGTGCCAGCAGTTACGTGACTAGCGACTCCTACGAGCAGTACTTC. Residues: CASSYVTSDSYEQYF.

This clone showed up just a few times. The chain recombines TRBV6-6 with TRBJ2-1; 7 positions agree with TRBD1. Germline V CDR1 and CDR2: MNHNY, SVGAGI (reference sequence). This CDR3 comprises 12 residues. V lost 6 bases and J lost 16; bases outside the gene matches: 12. This CDR3 is CASRPLSQGLFF. CDR3 DNA: TGTGCCAGCAGACCTCTCTCACAGGGGCTTTTCTTC.

This clone was counted only a few times. The chain recombines TRBV5-4 with TRBJ2-7, with TRBD1 identical over 10 bases. CDR3 size: 15 residues. In germline, CDR1 is SGHNT, CDR2 YYREEE (reference sequence). V gave up 4 bases and J gave up 0 bases; unmatched junction bases: 4. CDR3 amino acids: CASSRGQGRSYEQYF. The CDR3 nucleotides are TGTGCCAGCAGCCGGGGACAGGGGCGCTCCTACGAGCAGTACTTC.

The rearrangement uses TRBV5-1 and TRBJ1-1; 7 positions agree with TRBD1. Germline assignment: CDR1 SGHRS and CDR2 YFSETQ. This CDR3 spans 16 amino acids. V shed 2 bases, J shed 3 bases, and the junction held 10 bases outside the gene matches. DNA for the CDR3: TGCGCCAGCAGCTTTGCCCCCAGGGGGGAGGACACTGAAGCTTTCTTT. Residues: CASSFAPRGEDTEAFF.

Only one count was recorded for this clone. This chain connects TRBV2 to TRBJ1-4; 8 bases fit TRBD1. V was clipped by 7 bases and J by 8 bases; unmatched bases: 9. The V gene's germline CDR1 is SNHLY and CDR2 FYNNEI. This CDR3 spans 14 amino acids. CDR3 loop: CASIRGTGEEKLFF. The CDR3 DNA reads as TGTGCCAGCATCCGGGGGACAGGTGAAGAAAAACTGTTTTTT. The full variable domain, completed using reference TRBV2 and TRBJ1-4, is EPEVTQTPSHQVTQMGQEVILRCVPISNHLYFYWYRQILGQKVEFLVSFYNNEISEKSEIFDDQFSVERPDGSNFTLKIRSTKLEDSAMYFCASIRGTGEEKLFFGSGTQLSVL.

This clone was recorded a few times. CDR3 DNA: TGTGCCAGCAGTAACAGGGTGGGCACTGAAGCTTTCTTT. Translated, it gives CASSNRVGTEAFF. The genes are TRBV6-1 and TRBJ1-1; tentative D call: TRBD1 (6 bases). The germline CDR1 and CDR2 sequences are MNHNS and SASEGT. The CDR3 sequence is 13 residues long. V shed 5 bases and J shed 4 bases, with 11 bases lying between them.

The chain joins TRBV30 to TRBJ2-7; 7 bases map to TRBD1. This CDR3 region has 14 residues. Trimming at V came to 4 bases and at J to 6 bases, leaving 12 bases not matched to a gene. Germline CDR1 GTSNPN, CDR2 SVGIG (reference sequence). The CDR3 protein is CAWTRDSVSSEQYF. The CDR3 coding sequence is TGTGCCTGGACCCGGGACAGTGTTTCTTCCGAGCAGTACTTC.

The chain carries TRBV7-9 and TRBJ2-3, with D unresolved. CDR1 SEHNR and CDR2 FQNEAQ come from the germline V gene (reference sequence). The V end was cut by 11 bases, the J end by 4 bases, with 10 bases between. There are 11 residues in the CDR3. In nucleotides, the CDR3 is TGTGCCTCCCAGGCTTCAGATACGCAGTATTTT. Translating it yields CASQASDTQYF.

V usage is TRBV27 and J usage is TRBJ2-7; possibly TRBD1 for D (9 bases). Trimming removed 3 bases from V and 5 bases from J, with 20 bases in between. The CDR3 covers 16 residues. The germline V gene encodes CDR1 MNHEY and CDR2 SMNVEV (reference sequence). The CDR3, as DNA: TGTGCCAGCAGTTTCGGGGGGGGGACAGGGTCCCACGAGCAGTACTTC. Translating gives CASSFGGGTGSHEQYF.

The chain carries TRBV7-8 and TRBJ1-2, with 12 bases lining up with TRBD1. J gave up 11 bases and V 5 bases, and 12 bases lay outside the gene matches. From germline, CDR1 is SGHVS and CDR2 FQNEAQ. This CDR3 is built from 15 residues. Written as DNA, the CDR3 is TGTGCCAGCAGCGGACCGGGACAGGGGGCTCCTGGGTACACCTTC. Amino acids: CASSGPGQGAPGYTF.

The rearrangement links TRBV18 to TRBJ2-7, with a weak D call TRBD2 (6 bases). Trimming left V 0 bases short and J 3 bases short, with 9 bases between. This CDR3 is 14 amino acids long. Germline loops: CDR1 KGHSH, CDR2 LQKENI. The CDR3 coding sequence is TGTGCCAGCTCACCACCCGGGCGGGACTACGAGCAGTACTTC. This gives the protein CASSPPGRDYEQYF.

The genes are TRBV19 and TRBJ2-3; D is perhaps TRBD2 (5 bases). Germline-derived CDR1 and CDR2 are LNHDA and SQIVND (reference sequence). Trimming took off 6 bases at V and 2 bases at J, with 12 bases between the two ends. The CDR3 is 14 amino acids. CDR3 bases: TGTGCCAGTAGCCAAGGACTCTTCACAGATACGCAGTATTTT. It is translated as CASSQGLFTDTQYF.